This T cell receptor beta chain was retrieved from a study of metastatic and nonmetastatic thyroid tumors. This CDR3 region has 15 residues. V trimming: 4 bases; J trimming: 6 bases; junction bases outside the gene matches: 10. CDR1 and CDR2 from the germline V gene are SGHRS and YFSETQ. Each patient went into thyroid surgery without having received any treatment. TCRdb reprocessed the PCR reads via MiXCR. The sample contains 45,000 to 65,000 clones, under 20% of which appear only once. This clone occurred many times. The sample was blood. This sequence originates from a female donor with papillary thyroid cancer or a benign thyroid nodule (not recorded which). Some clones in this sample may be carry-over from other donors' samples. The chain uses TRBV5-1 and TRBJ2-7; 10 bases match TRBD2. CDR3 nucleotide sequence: TGCGCCAGCAGCCCTACTAGCGGGACTTTAAGCGAGCAGTACTTC. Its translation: CASSPTSGTLSEQYF.